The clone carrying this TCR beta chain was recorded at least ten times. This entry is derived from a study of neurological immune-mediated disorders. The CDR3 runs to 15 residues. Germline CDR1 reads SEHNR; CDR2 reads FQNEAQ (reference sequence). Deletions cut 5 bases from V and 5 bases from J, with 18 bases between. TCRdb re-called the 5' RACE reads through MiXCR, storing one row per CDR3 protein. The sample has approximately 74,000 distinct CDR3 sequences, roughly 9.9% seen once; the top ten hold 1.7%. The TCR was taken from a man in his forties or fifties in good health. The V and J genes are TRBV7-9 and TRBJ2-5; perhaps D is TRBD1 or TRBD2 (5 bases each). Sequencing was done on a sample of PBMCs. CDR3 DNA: TGTGCCAGCAGCCCTAGGGACCTACGAGGCGAGACCCAGTACTTC. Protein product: CASSPRDLRGETQYF. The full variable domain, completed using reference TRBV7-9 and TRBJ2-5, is DTGVSQNPRHKITKRGQNVTFRCDPISEHNRLYWYRQTLGQGPEFLTYFQNEAQLEKSRLLSDRFSAERPKGSFSTLEIQRTEQGDSAMYLCASSPRDLRGETQYFGPGTRLLVL.